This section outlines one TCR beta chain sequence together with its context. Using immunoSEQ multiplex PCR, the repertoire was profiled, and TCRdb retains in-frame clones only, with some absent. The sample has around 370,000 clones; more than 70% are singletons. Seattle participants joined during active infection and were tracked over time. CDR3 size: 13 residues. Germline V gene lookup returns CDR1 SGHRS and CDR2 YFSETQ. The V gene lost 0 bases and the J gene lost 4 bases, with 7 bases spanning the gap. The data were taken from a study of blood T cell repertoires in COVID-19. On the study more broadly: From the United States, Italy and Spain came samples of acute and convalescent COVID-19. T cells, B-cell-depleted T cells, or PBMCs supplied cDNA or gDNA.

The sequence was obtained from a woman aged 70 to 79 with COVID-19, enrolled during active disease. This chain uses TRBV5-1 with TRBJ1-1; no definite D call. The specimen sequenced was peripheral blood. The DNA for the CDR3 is TGCGCCAGCAGCTTGGAGCCAGGCACTGAAGCTTTCTTT. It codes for CASSLEPGTEAFF.